The clone carrying this T cell receptor (beta chain) was counted many times. TCRdb fed the RT-PCR reads into MiXCR, producing one record per CDR3 protein. The repertoire consists of approximately 720,000 distinct CDR3 sequences, with approximately 14% occurring once and the leading ten covering just over 3.5%. The CDR3 is made up of 12 amino acids. CDR1 DFQATT and CDR2 SNEGSKA come from the germline V gene (reference sequence). The source of this sequence is a female donor in good health, serving as a healthy control. The source material was memory CD4+ T cells from blood. The chain carries TRBV20-1 and TRBJ2-3, with 8 bases matching TRBD2. Here the CDR3 reads CSPKRESGTQYF. The DNA of the CDR3 is TGCAGCCCGAAGCGGGAGTCTGGTACGCAGTATTTT.